Listed below are T cell receptor beta chains from one sample, sequenced in a study of T cells after yellow fever vaccination. A single record per CDR3 protein comes from TCRdb applying MiXCR to the 5' RACE reads. The sample gives around 550,000 distinct CDR3 sequences, 15% to 20% of which show up once; around an eighth is in the top ten. The sample here was PBMCs, taken 15 days after the yellow fever booster vaccination. These receptors originate from a man aged 25-40 years who received the YFV17D yellow fever vaccine. The CDR3 runs from the conserved cysteine through the conserved F or W. A D gene is named only where the DNA matches it firmly. Clone size is given for some rows only: seen once, a few or many times, or a class if the clone is expanded.

TRBV10-3	few	TRBJ2-3	TRBD1	CAIGQGVTDTQYF	TGTGCCATTGGACAGGGAGTTACAGATACGCAGTATTTT
TRBV12-3/TRBV12-4	many	TRBJ2-1	NA	CASSRTGPYNEQFF	TGTGCCAGCAGCCGAACCGGGCCCTACAATGAGCAGTTCTTC
TRBV20-1	NA	TRBJ2-3	NA	CSASVAGSPGSTDTQYF	TGCAGTGCTAGTGTAGCCGGGAGCCCAGGCAGCACAGATACGCAGTATTTT
TRBV6-5	NA	TRBJ2-2	NA	CASSWERYTGELFF	TGTGCCAGCAGTTGGGAGCGATACACCGGGGAGCTGTTTTTT
TRBV12-3/TRBV12-4	NA	TRBJ2-5	NA	CASSFIPYQETQYF	TGTGCCAGCAGTTTCATACCTTACCAAGAGACCCAGTACTTC
TRBV9	NA	TRBJ2-7	NA	CASSPRGAALGEQYF	TGTGCCAGCTCCCCGAGGGGGGCCGCTCTGGGCGAGCAGTACTTC
TRBV28	few	TRBJ1-2	NA	CASSLGFYGYTF	TGTGCCAGCAGTTTGGGATTTTATGGCTACACCTTC
TRBV10-3	NA	TRBJ2-7	NA	CAITGPTNEQYF	TGTGCCATCACCGGACCAACCAACGAGCAGTACTTC
TRBV6-6	NA	TRBJ2-7	TRBD1	CASSGDRVEQYF	TGTGCCAGCAGCGGCGACAGGGTCGAGCAGTACTTC
TRBV12-5	NA	TRBJ2-1	NA	CASGPMRGNEQFF	TGTGCTAGTGGCCCTATGCGGGGCAATGAGCAGTTCTTC
TRBV10-3	NA	TRBJ2-3	TRBD2	CAISITSGTSTDTQYF	TGTGCCATCAGCATAACTAGCGGTACTAGCACAGATACGCAGTATTTT
TRBV29-1	few	TRBJ1-2	NA	CSVAHSINYGYTF	TGCAGCGTTGCCCACAGTATTAACTATGGCTACACCTTC
TRBV6-6	NA	TRBJ2-7	NA	CASSPSWPGEQYF	TGTGCCAGCAGCCCAAGCTGGCCCGGTGAGCAGTACTTC
TRBV12-3/TRBV12-4	NA	TRBJ2-5	TRBD2	CASSPLAGGAETQYF	TGTGCCAGCAGTCCCCTAGCGGGAGGGGCAGAGACCCAGTACTTC
TRBV7-8	few	TRBJ2-5	NA	CASSGSTRTQYF	TGTGCCAGCAGCGGGTCCACGAGGACCCAGTACTTC
TRBV29-1	NA	TRBJ1-1	NA	CSAGQMNTEAFF	TGCAGCGCAGGACAGATGAACACTGAAGCTTTCTTT
TRBV27	few	TRBJ2-7	NA	CASTFSGPFGTYEQYF	TGTGCCAGCACTTTCAGCGGCCCCTTCGGGACCTACGAGCAGTACTTC
TRBV7-9	NA	TRBJ2-4	NA	CATSGGAKNIQYF	TGTGCCACCTCAGGAGGGGCCAAAAACATTCAGTACTTC
TRBV28	few	TRBJ2-7	TRBD2	CASSLSTSGYAHPYEQYF	TGTGCCAGCAGTTTATCGACTAGCGGCTATGCCCATCCCTACGAGCAGTACTTC
TRBV6-4	few	TRBJ2-7	TRBD1	CAKPGQTYEQYF	TGTGCCAAGCCGGGACAGACATACGAGCAGTACTTC
TRBV7-2	NA	TRBJ2-7	TRBD2	CASSRHTSGRAYEQYF	TGTGCCAGCAGCCGACACACTAGCGGGAGGGCCTACGAGCAGTACTTC
TRBV7-6	NA	TRBJ1-1	NA	CASSLEGFRGRAFF	TGTGCCAGCAGCTTAGAAGGTTTCAGGGGAAGAGCTTTCTTT
TRBV7-6	NA	TRBJ2-5	NA	CASSFSVETQYF	TGTGCCAGCAGTTTTTCGGTAGAGACCCAGTACTTC
TRBV21-1	NA	TRBJ1-6	NA	CASRASCSSSYNSPLHF	TGTGCCAGCAGGGCCTCGTGTTCTAGCTCCTATAATTCACCCCTCCACTTT
TRBV7-6	few	TRBJ2-1	NA	CASSPSGDSYNEQFF	TGTGCCAGCAGCCCCAGCGGAGATAGTTACAATGAGCAGTTCTTC
TRBV6-1	NA	TRBJ2-7	NA	CASSRTPGSYEQYF	TGTGCCAGCAGTAGGACACCCGGCTCCTACGAGCAGTACTTC
TRBV7-2	NA	TRBJ2-1	TRBD2	CASSLAELAGNEQFF	TGTGCCAGCAGCTTAGCGGAACTAGCGGGAAATGAGCAGTTCTTC
TRBV7-2	NA	TRBJ1-6	TRBD1	CASVLQGDSPLHF	TGTGCCAGCGTCCTACAGGGGGATTCACCCCTCCACTTT
TRBV5-1	few	TRBJ2-1	TRBD1	CASSETGVGEQFF	TGCGCCAGCAGCGAGACAGGGGTGGGTGAGCAGTTCTTC
TRBV12-3/TRBV12-4	few	TRBJ2-1	NA	CASKLGNEQFF	TGTGCCAGCAAACTTGGCAATGAGCAGTTCTTC
TRBV20-1	NA	TRBJ2-3	NA	CSAKDAGLSTDTQYF	TGCAGTGCTAAAGACGCGGGCCTTAGCACAGATACGCAGTATTTT
TRBV20-1	NA	TRBJ2-5	TRBD2	CSATGGRDGETQYF	TGCAGTGCCACCGGGGGGAGGGATGGGGAGACCCAGTACTTC
TRBV7-2	NA	TRBJ2-7	NA	CASSQRPRLGYEQYF	TGTGCCAGCAGCCAACGGCCGAGACTAGGTTACGAGCAGTACTTC
TRBV4-3	NA	TRBJ1-2	TRBD1	CASSPRTGYGYTF	TGCGCCAGCAGCCCTCGGACAGGATATGGCTACACCTTC
TRBV18	NA	TRBJ2-7	TRBD1	CASSPPTGTYEQYF	TGTGCCAGCAGCCCCCCGACAGGGACCTACGAGCAGTACTTC
TRBV15	NA	TRBJ2-7	TRBD2	CATSRTGLAGSYEQYF	TGTGCCACCAGCAGAACGGGACTAGCGGGTTCCTACGAGCAGTACTTC
TRBV5-1	NA	TRBJ2-1	TRBD2	CASNSGTSYSNEQFF	TGCGCCAGCAACTCCGGGACTAGCTACTCCAATGAGCAGTTCTTC
TRBV20-1	NA	TRBJ2-3	NA	CSARDLGSGVDTQYF	TGCAGTGCTAGAGATCTAGGATCCGGGGTGGATACGCAGTATTTT
TRBV2	few	TRBJ2-4	TRBD1	CASRPPGQGNIQYF	TGTGCCAGCAGGCCACCGGGACAGGGGAACATTCAGTACTTC
TRBV7-2	many	TRBJ2-1	TRBD2	CASSSRASGSEQFF	TGTGCCAGCAGCTCGAGGGCTAGCGGGAGTGAGCAGTTCTTC
TRBV20-1	few	TRBJ2-7	NA	CSARDRAGWEQYF	TGCAGTGCTAGAGATAGGGCGGGCTGGGAGCAGTACTTC
TRBV28	NA	TRBJ2-3	NA	CASLSEGEGGTDTQYF	TGTGCCAGCCTTTCGGAGGGGGAGGGTGGCACAGATACGCAGTATTTT
TRBV7-2	NA	TRBJ2-5	TRBD2	CASSLGGTSGSKTQYF	TGTGCCAGCAGCTTAGGAGGGACTAGCGGGAGTAAGACCCAGTACTTC
TRBV4-1	NA	TRBJ2-2	TRBD1	CASSPTGTGGTGELFF	TGCGCCAGCAGCCCGACCGGGACAGGGGGGACCGGGGAGCTGTTTTTT
TRBV14	NA	TRBJ2-5	TRBD2	CASGTSGSGGETQYF	TGTGCCAGCGGAACTAGCGGGTCCGGCGGGGAGACCCAGTACTTC
TRBV3-1	medium-sized	TRBJ2-6	TRBD1	CASSIQGQVELGANVLTF	TGTGCCAGCAGCATCCAAGGACAGGTAGAGCTCGGGGCCAACGTCCTGACTTTC
TRBV11-1	NA	TRBJ2-3	TRBD2	CASSSTGLAGGYTDTQYF	TGTGCCAGCAGCTCGACGGGACTAGCGGGAGGGTACACAGATACGCAGTATTTT
TRBV6-1	few	TRBJ1-5	TRBD1	CASSAGQHAISNQPQHF	TGTGCCAGCAGTGCGGGACAGCACGCTATTAGCAATCAGCCCCAGCATTTT
TRBV12-3/TRBV12-4	NA	TRBJ2-1	TRBD2	CASIETSGKTNEQFF	TGTGCCAGCATCGAGACTAGCGGTAAGACTAATGAGCAGTTCTTC